These T cell receptor beta chains were read from a single sample in a study of molecular identifiers for immune sequencing clone quantification. TCRdb re-called the PCR reads with MiXCR, one entry per CDR3 protein. The data show about 500,000 distinct CDR3 sequences, under 30% seen once. Sequenced material: naive CD8+ T cells from blood, with Jurkat cell RNA spiked in. The receptors originated from a human donor in good health. Some libraries in this study had Jurkat cell RNA spiked in. Both conserved end residues are part of each CDR3. D genes are given only for firm matches. The size entry is marked missing in some rows and otherwise reads once, few, many or a size class.

>TRBJ2-7|TRBV19|few|.
TGTGCCAGTAGTAGGACAGACTTTCCTCCCGAGCAGTACTTC
CASSRTDFPPEQYF
>TRBJ2-3|TRBV27|.|TRBD2
TGTGCCAGCAGTTTTGGGAGGGTAAATACACAATATTTT
CASSFGRVNTQYF
>TRBJ2-7|TRBV6-5|few|TRBD1
TGTGCCAGCAGTTACTCCCCAGGGGGCTCCTACGAGCAGTACTTC
CASSYSPGGSYEQYF
>TRBJ1-5|TRBV5-4|.|.
TGTGCCAGCAGCTCAGTCCCCGGGGCAAATCAGCCCCAGCATTTT
CASSSVPGANQPQHF
>TRBJ2-7|TRBV12-3/TRBV12-4|few|.
TGTGCCAGCAGTTTCCGAGGGAACTACGAGCAGTACTTC
CASSFRGNYEQYF
>TRBJ1-1|TRBV28|few|TRBD1
TGTGCCAGCAGAAAACAGGGGTACACTGAAGCTTTCTTT
CASRKQGYTEAFF
>TRBJ2-5|TRBV7-9|many|.
TGTGCCAGCAGCCCGGAGGGTCCCCACCAAGAGACCCAGTACTTC
CASSPEGPHQETQYF
>TRBJ2-1|TRBV7-8|few|.
TGTGCCAGCAGCTTAGGGGTCCCCTACAATGAGCAGTTCTTC
CASSLGVPYNEQFF
>TRBJ1-6|TRBV23-1|.|.
TGCGCCAGCAGTCCACGGGGCGGAGGGAATTCACCCCTCCACTTT
CASSPRGGGNSPLHF
>TRBJ2-2|TRBV10-3|few|.
TGTGCCATCTTCCCCGAGGGGACCGGGGAGCTGTTTTTT
CAIFPEGTGELFF
>TRBJ1-5|TRBV6-5|many|TRBD1
TGTGCCAGCAGCCGGACAGGGGTTAATCAGCCCCAGCATTTT
CASSRTGVNQPQHF
>TRBJ2-3|TRBV2|few|TRBD2
TGTGCCAGCGGGGGGACTAGCGGGGATTTCACAGATACGCAGTATTTT
CASGGTSGDFTDTQYF
>TRBJ2-2|TRBV28|.|.
TGTGCCAGCAGTTTACCAGGCTGGGATAACACCGGGGAGCTGTTTTTT
CASSLPGWDNTGELFF
>TRBJ2-7|TRBV4-3|.|TRBD2
TGCGCCAGCAGCCAAGATTGGTCTAGCGGGTATGGCGAGCAGTACTTC
CASSQDWSSGYGEQYF
>TRBJ2-5|TRBV12-3/TRBV12-4|many|TRBD2
TGTGCCAGCAGTTTGGGCGGGAGGCAAGAGACCCAGTACTTC
CASSLGGRQETQYF
>TRBJ2-5|TRBV28|few|TRBD1
TGTGCCAGCAGCATCCGGGACAGGGGGCAAGAGACCCAGTACTTC
CASSIRDRGQETQYF
>TRBJ2-2|TRBV20-1|few|.
TGCAGTGCTAGAGAGACTCGAGGCACCGGGGAGCTGTTTTTT
CSARETRGTGELFF
>TRBJ2-1|TRBV4-3|few|TRBD1
TGCGCCAGCAGCCCGGGGACAGCCGGCTCCTACAATGAGCAGTTCTTC
CASSPGTAGSYNEQFF
>TRBJ2-2|TRBV4-1|.|.
TGCGCCAGCAGCCACGGCGGTTCGAACACCGGGGAGCTGTTTTTT
CASSHGGSNTGELFF
>TRBJ2-5|TRBV4-3|few|.
TGCGCCAGCAGCCAAGAACGGGGGAGCGGAGAGACCCAGTACTTC
CASSQERGSGETQYF
>TRBJ2-1|TRBV30|.|.
TGTGCCTGGAGTGTAGCGGCTAATGGGCAGTTCTTC
CAWSVAANGQFF
>TRBJ2-7|TRBV28|.|.
TGTGCCAGCAGTTTTTCCGGTGTGGGGATCGAGCAGTACTTC
CASSFSGVGIEQYF
>TRBJ1-1|TRBV12-3/TRBV12-4|.|.
TGTGCCAGCAGCCTCACTTTTTTCTTGAACACTGAAGCTTTCTTT
CASSLTFFLNTEAFF
>TRBJ1-1|TRBV7-9|many|TRBD1
TGTGCCAGCAGCTTCCCCTTGGGACAGAGGATCGAAGCTTTCTTT
CASSFPLGQRIEAFF
>TRBJ2-1|TRBV20-1|.|.
TGCAGTGCTAGGAGTGACTTGGATGGGGGTGAGCAGTTCTTC
CSARSDLDGGEQFF
>TRBJ2-5|TRBV29-1|.|.
TGCAGCGTCCGTCAAGTGACCCAGTACTTC
CSVRQVTQYF